The 30 T cell receptor beta chains below were found in one sample sequenced in a study of blood T cell repertoires in COVID-19. The protocol was immunoSEQ multiplex PCR, while the TCRdb copy is restricted to in-frame clones and leaves out a portion. The table shows about 150,000 clones, with approximately 84% occurring only once. The sequenced sample consisted of peripheral blood. Receptor source: a woman aged 55 to 70 with COVID-19, enrolled during active disease.

CDR3 nucleotide sequence: TGTGCCAGCAGGTACCGGACTAGCGGAAACGATGAGCAGTTCTTC. Its protein product is CASRYRTSGNDEQFF. The chain is built from TRBV14 and TRBJ2-1; 10 bases map to TRBD2. The CDR3 is 15 residues long. Germline-derived CDR1 and CDR2 are SGHDN and FVKESK. J gave up 8 bases and V 6 bases, and 10 bases lay outside the gene matches.

This clone was seen a handful of times. The chain couples TRBV6-2 or TRBV6-3 to TRBJ1-2; tentative D call: TRBD1 (6 bases). Looked up from germline, CDR1 is MNHEY and CDR2 is SVGEGT. CDR3 length equals 15 residues. V dropped 0 bases and J dropped 4 bases, with 12 bases sitting between them. The chain's CDR3 is CASSYSGTTIYGYTF. The DNA for the CDR3 is TGTGCCAGCAGTTACTCGGGGACAACAATCTATGGCTACACCTTC.

This clone was recorded only once. The chain combines TRBV7-8 with TRBJ2-7; no clear D gene. The germline V and J ends were trimmed by 1 base and 2 bases, with 9 bases remaining between them. CDR1 is SGHVS, CDR2 FQNEAQ, per germline. The CDR3 is made up of 14 amino acids. CDR3 loop: CASSLDVTPYEQYF. In DNA, the CDR3 is TGTGCCAGCAGCTTAGACGTCACTCCCTACGAGCAGTACTTC.

CDR3 protein: CASSLSPGELFF. In nucleotides, the CDR3 is TGTGCCAGCAGTTTAAGCCCCGGGGAGCTGTTTTTT. The chain couples TRBV6-5 to TRBJ2-2; no firm D call. Per the germline V gene, CDR1 is MNHEY and CDR2 is SVGAGI. Trimming pared 4 bases from V and 6 bases from J, leaving 6 bases between. The CDR3 has 12 residues.

The table lists this clone with a few counts. Distinct nucleotide sequences in the sample also encode this CDR3. The DNA for the CDR3 is TGTGCCAGCAGCTTACTAGCGGGGGGAACCAGCACAGATACGCAGTATTTT. Its protein is CASSLLAGGTSTDTQYF. J is TRBJ2-3 and V is TRBV7-6; 11 bases are shared with TRBD2. The V gene's germline CDR1 is SGHVS and CDR2 FNYEAQ. V lost 2 bases and J lost 0; bases outside the gene matches: 4. The CDR3 covers 17 residues.

This chain connects TRBV24-1 to TRBJ2-2; possible D gene TRBD2, 5 bases. Germline V gene lookup returns CDR1 KGHDR and CDR2 SFDVKD. V was shortened by 5 bases and J by 15 bases, with 15 bases between the two germline ends. This CDR3 comprises 12 residues. DNA for the CDR3: TGTGCCACCAGTGTTGAGGGAAGGCAGTTGTTTTTT. This translates into CATSVEGRQLFF.

This clone was counted only a few times. This chain connects TRBV5-1 to TRBJ1-5, with TRBD1 identical over 9 bases. The CDR3 runs 15 residues. Germline CDR1 SGHRS, CDR2 YFSETQ. With 4 bases clipped from V and 5 bases from J, the junction kept 7 bases outside the gene matches. CDR3 coding DNA: TGCGCCAGCAGCATGACAGGGGGACGGGATCAGCCCCAGCATTTT. This codes for CASSMTGGRDQPQHF. The variable domain in full, completed from reference TRBV5-1 and TRBJ1-5, reads KAGVTQTPRYLIKTRGQQVTLSCSPISGHRSVSWYQQTPGQGLQFLFEYFSETQRNKGNFPGRFSGRQFSNSRSEMNVSTLELGDSALYLCASSMTGGRDQPQHFGDGTRLSIL.

CDR3 loop: CASSHSDRSYEQYF. The DNA for the CDR3 is TGCGCCAGCAGTCACTCAGACAGGTCCTACGAGCAGTACTTC. The rearrangement uses TRBV23-1 and TRBJ2-7; weak D call: TRBD1 (6 bases). TRBV23-1 is identified as an open reading frame with a role that is uncertain. V was shortened by 3 bases and J by 1 base, with 10 bases between the two germline ends. This CDR3 comprises 14 residues.

J is TRBJ2-7 and V is TRBV5-6; the match to TRBD2 covers 8 bases. CDR1 and CDR2 from the germline V gene are SGHDT and YYEEEE. The CDR3 loop spans 14 amino acids. V was pared by 4 bases and J by 6 bases, with 9 bases of the junction left unmatched. DNA of the CDR3: TGTGCCAGCAGCCGGGCGGGGGGCCTAGCCGAGCAGTACGTC. This sequence encodes CASSRAGGLAEQYV.

The V gene is TRBV5-5, the J gene TRBJ1-3, with D possibly matching TRBD1 (6 bases). Germline-derived CDR1 and CDR2 are SGHKS and YYEKEE (reference sequence). The V gene lost 6 bases and the J gene lost 4 bases, with 17 bases spanning the gap. CDR3 length equals 15 residues. For the CDR3, the DNA is TGTGCCAGCACCCCTTTAACAGGGTGGGGAAACACCATATATTTT. This gives the protein CASTPLTGWGNTIYF.

This clone was observed a single time. The CDR3 here is CASSMTPGGGEQFF. DNA of the CDR3: TGCGCCAGCAGTATGACCCCCGGCGGGGGTGAGCAGTTCTTC. The chain links TRBV5-1 to TRBJ2-1, with TRBD2 matching 7 bases. Per germline, CDR1 SGHRS and CDR2 YFSETQ. The CDR3 sequence is 14 residues long. V gave up 5 bases and J gave up 9 bases; unmatched junction bases: 11.

V gene TRBV9 combines with J gene TRBJ1-1; 7 bases are a match to TRBD1. In germline, CDR1 is SGDLS, CDR2 YYNGEE. The length of the CDR3 is 17 residues. V trimming: 0 bases; J trimming: 0 bases; junction bases outside the gene matches: 8. The CDR3 reads CASSVALTGTVNTEAFF. CDR3 sequence (DNA): TGTGCCAGCAGCGTAGCCCTCACCGGGACAGTGAACACTGAAGCTTTCTTT.

The chain combines TRBV6-4 with TRBJ2-3; 15 nucleotides agree with TRBD2. V lost 3 bases and J lost 6; bases outside the gene matches: 7. The CDR3 spans 17 residues. Germline assignment: CDR1 MRHNA and CDR2 SNTAGT. CDR3 coding DNA: TGTGCCAGCAGTGAACTCGGACTAGCGGGAGGGCCCGATACGCAGTATTTT. Translating gives CASSELGLAGGPDTQYF.

The chain uses TRBV9 and TRBJ1-2, with a possible D match to TRBD1 (5 bases). V was pared by 4 bases and J by 5 bases, with 12 bases between. The CDR3 loop spans 13 amino acids. Looked up from germline, CDR1 is SGDLS and CDR2 is YYNGEE. CDR3 nucleotides: TGTGCCAGCAGCTCAGGACACGGTTATGGCTACACCTTC. Translating it yields CASSSGHGYGYTF.

The gene calls are TRBV2 and TRBJ1-5, with no clear D. The CDR3 spans 16 residues. V was shortened by 2 bases and J by 2 bases, with 13 bases between the two germline ends. Germline CDR1 is SNHLY and CDR2 is FYNNEI. DNA of the CDR3: TGTGCCAGCAGTGAAAGTGGGAGTTGGGGCAATCAGCCCCAGCATTTT. Residues: CASSESGSWGNQPQHF. The entire variable domain, with the rest obtained from reference TRBV2 and TRBJ1-5, is as follows: EPEVTQTPSHQVTQMGQEVILRCVPISNHLYFYWYRQILGQKVEFLVSFYNNEISEKSEIFDDQFSVERPDGSNFTLKIRSTKLEDSAMYFCASSESGSWGNQPQHFGDGTRLSIL.

The chain couples TRBV7-2 to TRBJ2-7, with 7 bases that match TRBD1. Trimming at V came to 1 base and at J to 3 bases, leaving 6 bases not matched to a gene. CDR1 and CDR2 from the germline V gene are SGHTA and FQGNSA. The CDR3 length is 15 residues. CDR3 sequence: CASSLGRDRVYEQYV. CDR3 coding DNA: TGTGCCAGCAGCTTAGGACGAGACAGGGTCTACGAGCAGTACGTC.

This clone has only a few counts. The J gene is TRBJ2-1, the V gene TRBV10-3; D possibly corresponds to TRBD2 (5 bases). The CDR3 is 16 amino acids. Trimming removed 4 bases from V and 5 bases from J, with 18 bases in between. Germline V gene sequence: CDR1 ENHRY, CDR2 SYGVKD. The CDR3 reads CAISVPPGRGNNEQFF. The DNA for the CDR3 is TGTGCCATCAGTGTTCCCCCCGGACGGGGAAACAATGAGCAGTTCTTC.

The chain combines TRBV7-9 with TRBJ1-2; perhaps TRBD1 as D (5 bases). The germline V gene has CDR1 SEHNR and CDR2 FQNEAQ (reference sequence). The V end was cut by 1 base, the J end by 8 bases, with 8 bases between. This CDR3 comprises 12 residues. The DNA for the CDR3 is TGTGCCAGCAGCTTAGTTACAGGAGGCTACACCTTC. As protein: CASSLVTGGYTF.

The CDR3 bases are TGTGCCAGCAGTTTAGTCCGTTATGGCTACACCTTC. Translating gives CASSLVRYGYTF. The chain has TRBV12-3 or TRBV12-4 and TRBJ1-2; D ambiguous. The CDR3 loop spans 12 amino acids. V was trimmed by 1 base and J by 5 bases, leaving 5 bases between them.

The V and J genes are TRBV27 and TRBJ2-1; a weak D match, TRBD2 (5 bases). The CDR3 covers 13 residues. Trimming left V 4 bases short and J 4 bases short, with 8 bases between. Germline lookup yields CDR1 MNHEY and CDR2 SMNVEV (reference sequence). The chain's CDR3 is CASSSERYNEQFF. The CDR3 DNA follows: TGTGCCAGCAGTTCCGAGCGGTACAATGAGCAGTTCTTC.

The chain combines TRBV3-1 (or the pseudogene TRBV3-2) with TRBJ2-1, with a possible D match to TRBD2 (5 bases). CDR1 and CDR2 from the germline V gene are LGHDT and YNNKEL (reference sequence). V lost 6 bases and J 4 bases, leaving 16 bases between the germline ends. The CDR3 covers 15 residues. The CDR3 DNA reads as TGTGCCAGCAGACCGAGGGATAAACTTTACAATGAGCAGTTCTTC. This codes for CASRPRDKLYNEQFF.

The V call is TRBV7-9, the J call TRBJ2-1; 15 bases align to TRBD2. The germline V gene has CDR1 SEHNR and CDR2 FQNEAQ (reference sequence). The CDR3 contains 19 residues. Trimming took 11 bases from V and 0 from J; bases not matched to a gene: 14. CDR3 protein: CAARRWTSGRASSYNEQFF. The CDR3 DNA reads TGTGCCGCCCGGCGTTGGACTAGCGGGAGGGCCAGCTCCTACAATGAGCAGTTCTTC.

CDR3 loop: CASSSRDSMNTEAFF. CDR3 in DNA: TGTGCCAGCAGCTCCCGGGACAGCATGAACACTGAAGCTTTCTTT. The chain carries TRBV7-9 and TRBJ1-1, with 7 bases that match TRBD1. Germline-derived CDR1 and CDR2 are SEHNR and FQNEAQ (reference sequence). Unmatched junction bases numbered 5, after V lost 4 bases and J lost 0 bases. This CDR3 has 15 amino acids. The variable domain in full, completed from reference TRBV7-9 and TRBJ1-1, reads DTGVSQNPRHKITKRGQNVTFRCDPISEHNRLYWYRQTLGQGPEFLTYFQNEAQLEKSRLLSDRFSAERPKGSFSTLEIQRTEQGDSAMYLCASSSRDSMNTEAFFGQGTRLTVV.

In DNA form, the CDR3 reads TGCGCCAGCAGCTTGCCAGGGGTTGAAACTGAAGCTTTCTTT. The encoded protein is CASSLPGVETEAFF. The rearrangement uses TRBV5-1 and TRBJ1-1; possibly TRBD1 for D (6 bases). CDR1 SGHRS and CDR2 YFSETQ come from the germline V gene. The CDR3 covers 14 residues. The germline V and J ends were trimmed by 1 base and 5 bases, with 12 bases remaining between them.

This clone has only a few counts. The gene calls are TRBV6-2 or TRBV6-3 and TRBJ2-2; D not resolved. Trimming pared 5 bases from V and 7 bases from J, leaving 8 bases between. The CDR3 contains 12 residues. The germline V gene has CDR1 MNHEY and CDR2 SVGEGT. The CDR3: CASSPVVGELFF. For the CDR3, the DNA is TGTGCCAGCAGTCCGGTCGTCGGGGAGCTGTTTTTT.

The V call is TRBV19, the J call TRBJ1-1, with 8 bases matching TRBD1. CDR3 length equals 14 residues. Germline V lookup: CDR1 LNHDA, CDR2 SQIVND (reference sequence). After removal of 5 bases from V and 1 base from J, the junction contained 3 bases not matched to a gene. CDR3 amino acids: CASSVQGENTEAFF. The CDR3 nucleotides are TGTGCCAGTAGTGTACAGGGGGAGAACACTGAAGCTTTCTTT.

This chain uses TRBV11-3 with TRBJ2-1; D may be TRBD2 (5 bases). V gave up 6 bases and J gave up 5 bases, with 11 bases separating them. Germline V gives CDR1 SGHNT, CDR2 YENEEA. The CDR3 is 13 amino acids. CDR3: CASSPYGDNEQFF. The DNA of the CDR3 is TGTGCCAGCAGTCCCTACGGGGACAATGAGCAGTTCTTC.

This clone was picked up a small number of times. The rearrangement joins TRBV6-4 to TRBJ1-1; D remains ambiguous. With 6 bases removed from V and 2 bases from J, the gap between germline ends came to 10 bases. From germline, CDR1 is MRHNA and CDR2 SNTAGT. The length of the CDR3 is 13 residues. Here the CDR3 reads CASSDGTNTEAFF. The CDR3 bases are TGTGCCAGCAGCGACGGCACAAACACTGAAGCTTTCTTT.

This clone was picked up a small number of times. The V and J genes are TRBV18 and TRBJ1-6, with D tentatively TRBD1 (5 bases). CDR1 and CDR2 (germline): KGHSH, LQKENI. Trimming stripped 3 bases from V and 6 bases from J, with 9 bases between. The CDR3 has 14 residues. CDR3 loop: CASSPQGTNSPLHF. CDR3 sequence (DNA): TGTGCCAGCTCACCCCAGGGTACTAATTCACCCCTCCACTTT.

V is TRBV9 and J is TRBJ2-1; D remains unclear. V was shortened by 0 bases and J by 8 bases, with 15 bases between the two germline ends. Looked up from germline, CDR1 is SGDLS and CDR2 is YYNGEE. The CDR3 extends over 15 amino acids. CDR3 in amino acids: CASSVVQSGIDEQFF. DNA of the CDR3: TGTGCCAGCAGCGTAGTCCAATCGGGTATAGATGAGCAGTTCTTC.